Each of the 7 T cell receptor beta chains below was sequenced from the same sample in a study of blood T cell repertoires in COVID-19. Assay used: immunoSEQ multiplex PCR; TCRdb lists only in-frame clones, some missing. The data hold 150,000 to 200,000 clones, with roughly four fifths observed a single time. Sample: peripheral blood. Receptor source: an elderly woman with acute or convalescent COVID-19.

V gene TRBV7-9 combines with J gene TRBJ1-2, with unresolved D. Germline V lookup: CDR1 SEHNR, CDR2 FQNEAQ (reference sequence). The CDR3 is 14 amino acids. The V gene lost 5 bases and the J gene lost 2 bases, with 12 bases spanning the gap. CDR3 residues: CASSPDIVNYGYTF. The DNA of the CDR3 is TGTGCCAGCAGCCCCGACATTGTGAACTATGGCTACACCTTC.

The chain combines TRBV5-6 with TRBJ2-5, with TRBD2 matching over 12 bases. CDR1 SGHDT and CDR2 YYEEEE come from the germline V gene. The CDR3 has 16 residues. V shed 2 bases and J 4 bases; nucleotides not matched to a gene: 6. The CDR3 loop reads CASSLTSGGSPETQYF. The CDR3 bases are TGTGCCAGCAGCTTAACTAGCGGGGGGTCCCCAGAGACCCAGTACTTC.

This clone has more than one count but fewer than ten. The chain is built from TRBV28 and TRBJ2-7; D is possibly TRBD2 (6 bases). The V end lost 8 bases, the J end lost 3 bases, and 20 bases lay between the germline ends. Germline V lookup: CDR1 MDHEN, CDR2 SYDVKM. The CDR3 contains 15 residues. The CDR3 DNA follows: TGTGCCAGCGGCCTCACTAGCTTCTTATACTACGAGCAGTACTTC. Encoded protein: CASGLTSFLYYEQYF.

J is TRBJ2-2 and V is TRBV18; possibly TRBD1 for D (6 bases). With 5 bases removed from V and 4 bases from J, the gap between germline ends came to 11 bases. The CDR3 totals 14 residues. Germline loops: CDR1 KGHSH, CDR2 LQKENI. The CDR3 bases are TGTGCCAGCTCAAATACCAGGGGCACCGGGGAGCTGTTTTTT. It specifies CASSNTRGTGELFF.

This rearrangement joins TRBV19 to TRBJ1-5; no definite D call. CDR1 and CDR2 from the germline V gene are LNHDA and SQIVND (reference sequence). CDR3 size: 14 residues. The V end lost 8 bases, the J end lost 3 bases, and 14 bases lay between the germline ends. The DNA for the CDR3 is TGTGCCAGTTGCGTGGAGGGTATCAATCAGCCCCAGCATTTT. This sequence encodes CASCVEGINQPQHF.

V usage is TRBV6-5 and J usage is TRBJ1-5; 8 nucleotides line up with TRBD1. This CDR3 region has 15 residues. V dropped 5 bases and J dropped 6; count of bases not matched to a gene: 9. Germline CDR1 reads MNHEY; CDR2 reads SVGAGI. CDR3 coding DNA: TGTGCCAGCAGTACGTCAGGGGGCGTGGGTCAGCCCCAGCATTTT. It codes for CASSTSGGVGQPQHF.

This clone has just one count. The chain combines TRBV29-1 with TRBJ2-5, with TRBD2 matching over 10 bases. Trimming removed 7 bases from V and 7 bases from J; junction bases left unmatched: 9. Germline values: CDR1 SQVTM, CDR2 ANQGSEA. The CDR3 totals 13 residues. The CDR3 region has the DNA TGCAGCGCCTCCTCAGCGGGAGGGGGGACCCAGTACTTC. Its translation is CSASSAGGGTQYF.